This TCR beta chain is drawn from a study of T cell clonality in common variable immunodeficiency. Both groups were predominantly of Caucasian heritage. Each donor provided about 4.5 to 9 ml of heparinized whole blood. This clone was detected ten times or more. Assay used: immunoSEQ multiplex PCR; TCRdb lists only in-frame clones, some missing. This repertoire holds 45,000 to 60,000 clones, and none appear only once. Sequencing was performed on peripheral blood mononuclear cells. The receptor's source is a person aged 18 to 70 in good health.

CDR3 amino acids: CASSLGTYTDTQYF. CDR3 bases read: TGCGCCAGCAGCTTGGGGACATACACAGATACG. The rearrangement links TRBV5-1 to TRBJ2-3; tentative D call: TRBD1 (5 bases). The read is 3 residues too short to cover the CDR3 end, so that end is filled in from the germline J gene. The length of the CDR3 is 14 residues. Trimming stripped 0 bases from V and 2 bases from J, with 7 bases between. In germline, CDR1 is SGHRS, CDR2 YFSETQ.